This record covers a single T cell receptor beta chain. Genomic DNA acted as the template from which TCR beta VDJ combination and CDR3 sequence profiling were carried out. A single record per CDR3 protein comes from TCRdb applying MiXCR to the reads. The repertoire has more than 100,000 distinct CDR3 sequences, roughly 50% of them found once; the top ten carry 2% to 3%. The data derive from a study of CD8+CD57+ T cells in acquired aplastic anemia. The overall study: Mean DNA quantity obtained from sorted CD4+ and CD8+ cells was around 2.9 ug.

The V segment lost 6 bases and the J segment 1 base; nucleotides outside the gene matches: 8. This CDR3 is built from 14 residues. Germline-derived CDR1 and CDR2 are DFQATT and SNEGSKA (reference sequence). The chain links TRBV20-1 to TRBJ2-5; the match to TRBD1 covers 7 bases. The sequenced material came from sorted CD4+, CD8+, or CD8+CD57+ T cells (not recorded which) from PBMCs. This sequence originates from a human donor in good health, serving as a control. The DNA of the CDR3 is TGCAGTGCGCGCCTGACAGGGAGCCAAGAGACCCAGTACTTC. Amino acid sequence: CSARLTGSQETQYF.